A single sample is the source of the 32 T cell receptor beta chains below, sequenced in a study of shared clonotypes between healthy human individuals. Generated by immunoSEQ multiplex PCR, the TCRdb table keeps only in-frame clones and is missing some. The sample has nearly 1,000,000 clones, 60% to 85% seen once. Sequencing was done on a sample of memory CD4+ T cells sorted from blood. Subset specified: CD45RA-negative fraction. These receptors all stem from a man in his late teens or twenties in good health.

This rearrangement joins TRBV5-1 to TRBJ2-3; either TRBD1 or TRBD2 may fit D (5 bases each). V lost 4 bases and J lost 0, with 21 bases in between. Germline CDR1 and CDR2: SGHRS and YFSETQ. There are 18 residues in the CDR3. CDR3 region: CASSPAKMGTLSTDTQYF. The CDR3 bases are TGCGCCAGCAGCCCCGCGAAGATGGGGACCTTAAGCACAGATACGCAGTATTTT.

This chain connects TRBV5-1 to TRBJ2-7; D might be TRBD1 (6 bases). The CDR3 covers 14 residues. Germline V gene lookup returns CDR1 SGHRS and CDR2 YFSETQ. V was cut by 0 bases and J by 5 bases, with 12 bases left in between. CDR3 sequence reads: CASSLEQGVHEQYF. Here the CDR3 DNA reads TGCGCCAGCAGCTTGGAACAGGGAGTCCACGAGCAGTACTTC.

V gene TRBV18 combines with J gene TRBJ1-3; D perhaps matches TRBD1 (5 bases). CDR3 length equals 16 residues. The V gene lost 3 bases and the J gene lost 1 base, with 13 bases spanning the gap. Germline V CDR1 and CDR2: KGHSH, LQKENI. CDR3 sequence reads: CASSPAAGGSGNTIYF. CDR3 sequence (DNA): TGTGCCAGCTCACCCGCTGCGGGGGGATCTGGAAACACCATATATTTT.

As for this clone: Other DNA sequences from this sample encode an identical CDR3 as well. This chain connects TRBV6-1 to TRBJ1-2; TRBD1 aligns across 10 bases. The CDR3 contains 15 residues. V lost 2 bases, J lost 8 bases, and 8 bases stayed unmatched. Germline CDR1 is MNHNS and CDR2 is SASEGT. The CDR3 DNA reads TGTGCCAGCAGTGAAAGACAGGGGGCAGGATACGGCTACACCTTC. This translates into CASSERQGAGYGYTF.

The J gene is TRBJ2-3, the V gene TRBV25-1; 8 bases line up with TRBD1. Germline V lookup: CDR1 MGHDK, CDR2 SYGVNS. The CDR3 is 15 residues long. V was clipped by 6 bases and J by 1 base; unmatched bases: 6. The DNA of the CDR3 is TGTGCCAGCAGCCCTGGGACAGGTGGCACAGATACGCAGTATTTT. Translated, it gives CASSPGTGGTDTQYF.

The chain has TRBV6-6 and TRBJ1-1; 7 positions agree with TRBD1. The CDR3 consists of 16 residues. Germline assignment: CDR1 MNHNY and CDR2 SVGAGI (reference sequence). V shed 7 bases and J 3 bases; nucleotides not matched to a gene: 14. The CDR3: CASTSPPGQGDTEAFF. CDR3 DNA: TGTGCCAGCACCAGCCCCCCGGGGCAGGGGGACACTGAAGCTTTCTTT.

The chain links TRBV5-1 to TRBJ2-7; D is ambiguous. This CDR3 region has 15 residues. The germline gives CDR1 SGHRS, CDR2 YFSETQ. V was shortened by 7 bases and J by 0 bases, with 17 bases between the two germline ends. Here the CDR3 reads CASAPASESSYEQYF. The CDR3 region has the DNA TGCGCCAGCGCCCCGGCGAGCGAAAGCTCCTACGAGCAGTACTTC.

The table lists this clone with a count of one. This chain uses TRBV2 with TRBJ1-2, with D possibly being TRBD1 (5 bases). The CDR3 loop spans 14 amino acids. CDR1 and CDR2 (germline): SNHLY, FYNNEI. V dropped 6 bases and J dropped 2 bases, with 13 bases sitting between them. This CDR3 is CASRAPGGNYGYTF. CDR3 DNA sequence: TGTGCCAGCAGGGCCCCGGGGGGGAACTATGGCTACACCTTC.

The V call is TRBV30, the J call TRBJ2-1; the match to TRBD1 covers 9 bases. The CDR3 contains 14 residues. CDR1 and CDR2 from the germline V gene are GTSNPN and SVGIG (reference sequence). The junction had 6 bases not matched to a gene; V was cut back by 2 bases and J by 7 bases. CDR3 sequence (DNA): TGTGCCTGGAGTATGGACAGGGGTCAAAATGAGCAGTTCTTC. Amino acid sequence: CAWSMDRGQNEQFF.

The chain has TRBV29-1 and TRBJ1-2, with D unclear. The ends were cut back, 2 bases at V and 3 bases at J, with 10 bases in the middle. The CDR3 loop spans 13 amino acids. Germline assignment: CDR1 SQVTM and CDR2 ANQGSEA. CDR3 sequence (DNA): TGCAGCGTTGAAACCAGAGCGTACTATGGCTACACCTTC. Translating it yields CSVETRAYYGYTF.

This sequence joins TRBV30 and TRBJ1-2, with 8 bases matching TRBD1. V lost 5 bases and J lost 6; bases outside the gene matches: 11. CDR3 length: 14 residues. Germline V gene data show CDR1 as GTSNPN and CDR2 as SVGIG (reference sequence). CDR3 sequence reads: CAWSTDRGRDGYTF. DNA of the CDR3: TGTGCCTGGTCCACTGACAGGGGAAGGGATGGCTACACCTTC. The full variable domain, its missing parts supplied by reference TRBV30 and TRBJ1-2, is SQTIHQWPATLVQPVGSPLSLECTVEGTSNPNLYWYRQAAGRGLQLLFYSVGIGQISSEVPQNLSASRPQDRQFILSSKKLLLSDSGFYLCAWSTDRGRDGYTFGSGTRLTVV.

The rearrangement links TRBV19 to TRBJ1-1, with D perhaps matching TRBD1 (5 bases). The CDR3 has 14 amino acids. V was clipped by 3 bases and J by 6 bases, with 14 bases between them. The germline V gene encodes CDR1 LNHDA and CDR2 SQIVND (reference sequence). CDR3 sequence (DNA): TGTGCCAGTAGTATTAGTCCAGGGATATCTGAAGCTTTCTTT. Translation gives CASSISPGISEAFF. Supplemented by reference TRBV19 and TRBJ1-1, the full variable domain reads DGGITQSPKYLFRKEGQNVTLSCEQNLNHDAMYWYRQDPGQGLRLIYYSQIVNDFQKGDIAEGYSVSREKKESFPLTVTSAQKNPTAFYLCASSISPGISEAFFGQGTRLTVV.

The chain employs TRBV11-3 and TRBJ1-6; D is possibly TRBD1 (5 bases). Deletions cut 3 bases from V and 9 bases from J, with 9 bases between. CDR3 length: 13 amino acids. Germline CDR1 is SGHNT and CDR2 is YENEEA. The CDR3 region is CASSLGQSSPLHF. The CDR3 region has the DNA TGTGCCAGCAGCTTGGGGCAGAGTTCACCCCTCCACTTT.

The chain recombines TRBV27 with TRBJ2-2; D call uncertain. Germline V CDR1 and CDR2: MNHEY, SMNVEV (reference sequence). The CDR3 is 16 residues long. V was cut by 0 bases and J by 3 bases, with 11 bases left in between. The CDR3 sequence is CASSLSHQAHTGELFF. In nucleotides, the CDR3 is TGTGCCAGCAGTTTATCGCACCAGGCTCACACCGGGGAGCTGTTTTTT.

V and J are TRBV6-5 and TRBJ2-5, with D perhaps matching TRBD2 (7 bases). The CDR3 loop spans 14 amino acids. Trimming took off 5 bases at V and 5 bases at J, with 15 bases between the two ends. Germline V gene data show CDR1 as MNHEY and CDR2 as SVGAGI. In DNA form, the CDR3 reads TGTGCCAGCAGTGAAAGGGGGGGGGCGGAGACCCAGTACTTC. It yields the protein CASSERGGAETQYF.

This clone was seen only a few times. Other DNA sequences in the same sample also yield this CDR3. This chain links TRBV19 with TRBJ2-2; D not resolved. V lost 7 bases, J lost 5 bases, and 8 bases lay in between. Germline V lookup: CDR1 LNHDA, CDR2 SQIVND (reference sequence). The CDR3 sequence is 12 residues long. The CDR3 sequence: CASTPNTGELFF. The CDR3 coding sequence is TGTGCCAGTACCCCAAATACCGGGGAGCTGTTTTTT. Combining the CDR3 with reference TRBV19 and TRBJ2-2 gives the whole variable domain DGGITQSPKYLFRKEGQNVTLSCEQNLNHDAMYWYRQDPGQGLRLIYYSQIVNDFQKGDIAEGYSVSREKKESFPLTVTSAQKNPTAFYLCASTPNTGELFFGEGSRLTVL.

In this sample, this clone turned up a few times. The genes are TRBV6-1 and TRBJ2-7; D gene ambiguous. The CDR3 runs 13 residues. Trimming cost V 7 bases and J 4 bases, with 14 bases left between them. From germline, CDR1 is MNHNS and CDR2 SASEGT. The CDR3 DNA reads as TGTGCCAGCATTGGAGAAGTTAGATACGAGCAGTACTTC. This encodes CASIGEVRYEQYF.

The CDR3 DNA reads as TGCAGCGTTCGGGCAGGACCTAGCACAGATACGCAGTATTTT. Protein product: CSVRAGPSTDTQYF. This sequence joins TRBV29-1 and TRBJ2-3, with D uncertain. The CDR3 is made up of 14 amino acids. Trimming removed 5 bases from V and 0 bases from J, with 12 bases in between. Germline assignment: CDR1 SQVTM and CDR2 ANQGSEA.

V usage is TRBV7-9 and J usage is TRBJ2-1, with 7 bases fitting TRBD2. Germline loops: CDR1 SEHNR, CDR2 FQNEAQ (reference sequence). This CDR3 spans 19 amino acids. V gave up 1 base and J gave up 5 bases; unmatched junction bases: 17. The CDR3 sequence is CASSLVSSGSWQSDNEQFF. The DNA of the CDR3 is TGTGCCAGCAGCTTAGTATCTAGCGGCTCCTGGCAATCGGACAATGAGCAGTTCTTC.

The chain recombines TRBV10-3 with TRBJ2-7; TRBD1 agrees at 9 bases. Germline trimming cut 5 bases from V and 5 bases from J; bases unmatched to any gene: 4. This CDR3 spans 13 amino acids. The V gene's germline CDR1 is ENHRY and CDR2 SYGVKD. CDR3 bases: TGTGCCATCAGTCACTGGACAGGGGACGAGCAGTACTTC. Residues: CAISHWTGDEQYF.

This chain uses TRBV18 with TRBJ2-5, with 10 positions matching TRBD2. The CDR3 has 16 residues. J lost 1 base, V lost 1 base, and 3 bases had no gene match. Germline CDR1 reads KGHSH; CDR2 reads LQKENI. For the CDR3, the DNA is TGTGCCAGCTCACCACAACTAGCGGGACGCCAAGAGACCCAGTACTTC. Its protein product is CASSPQLAGRQETQYF.

The count of this clone is one. The chain links TRBV4-1 to TRBJ2-1, with D possibly TRBD2 on 6 matching bases. CDR1 is MGHRA, CDR2 YSYEKL, per germline. V was pared by 0 bases and J by 7 bases, with 10 bases between. The CDR3 totals 14 residues. The DNA for the CDR3 is TGCGCCAGCAGCCAAGATCTGCTAGCGAATGAGCAGTTCTTC. Translating it yields CASSQDLLANEQFF.

This chain connects TRBV7-9 to TRBJ1-5; 10 nucleotides align to TRBD1. Germline V gene sequence: CDR1 SEHNR, CDR2 FQNEAQ (reference sequence). Trimming at V came to 6 bases and at J to 6 bases, leaving 2 bases not matched to a gene. This CDR3 is built from 13 residues. The CDR3, as DNA: TGTGCCAGCAGTGGACAGGGGGTTCAGCCCCAGCATTTT. Amino acids: CASSGQGVQPQHF. Together with reference TRBV7-9 and TRBJ1-5, the CDR3 gives the full variable domain: DTGVSQNPRHKITKRGQNVTFRCDPISEHNRLYWYRQTLGQGPEFLTYFQNEAQLEKSRLLSDRFSAERPKGSFSTLEIQRTEQGDSAMYLCASSGQGVQPQHFGDGTRLSIL.

There are a few counts of this clone. The chain recombines TRBV5-4 with TRBJ2-7; 7 bases line up with TRBD1. CDR1 is SGHNT and CDR2 is YYREEE in the germline V gene (reference sequence). V was pared by 4 bases and J by 4 bases, with 14 bases of the junction left unmatched. The CDR3 runs to 16 residues. CDR3 coding DNA: TGTGCCAGCAGCCGGGAACCGACAGGGTCTCCGTACGAGCAGTACTTC. This codes for CASSREPTGSPYEQYF.

This chain joins TRBV7-8 and TRBJ2-7, with TRBD1 matching 8 bases. V shed 2 bases, J shed 7 bases, and the junction held 10 bases outside the gene matches. There are 15 residues in the CDR3. Germline-derived CDR1 and CDR2 are SGHVS and FQNEAQ. The CDR3 sequence is CASSLSAGGPREQYF. Written as DNA, the CDR3 is TGTGCCAGCAGCTTAAGTGCAGGGGGCCCCAGAGAGCAGTACTTC.

The V gene is TRBV13, the J gene TRBJ1-1, with D possibly TRBD1 on 5 matching bases. Germline V lookup: CDR1 PRHDT, CDR2 FYEKMQ (reference sequence). V was pared by 7 bases and J by 1 base, with 13 bases between. This CDR3 comprises 14 residues. The CDR3 coding sequence is TGTGCCAGCACCTTGTGGGGACGGAACACTGAAGCTTTCTTT. Amino acid sequence: CASTLWGRNTEAFF.

CDR3 DNA: TGTGCCAGCAGCTTTCCCGGGGGGTATGGTGAGCAGTTCTTC. Its translation is CASSFPGGYGEQFF. The chain links TRBV11-2 to TRBJ2-1; 7 bases agree with TRBD2. The CDR3 totals 14 residues. CDR1 is SGHAT and CDR2 is FQNNGV in the germline V gene. V gave up 3 bases and J gave up 9 bases; unmatched junction bases: 8.

This clone came up a few times. The CDR3 nucleotides are TGTGCCAGCAGCCAAGAGTACCAAGAGACCCAGTACTTC. It specifies CASSQEYQETQYF. The rearrangement joins TRBV5-4 to TRBJ2-5; the D is unclear. The CDR3 is 13 amino acids. Germline CDR1 SGHNT, CDR2 YYREEE (reference sequence). V lost 4 bases and J lost 0, with 7 bases in between. Filled out from reference TRBV5-4 and TRBJ2-5, the complete variable domain reads ETGVTQSPTHLIKTRGQQVTLRCSSQSGHNTVSWYQQALGQGPQFIFQYYREEENGRGNFPPRFSGLQFPNYSSELNVNALELDDSALYLCASSQEYQETQYFGPGTRLLVL.

V gene TRBV10-2 combines with J gene TRBJ2-6; 8 nucleotides line up with TRBD1. Looked up from germline, CDR1 is WSHSY and CDR2 is SAAADI. The J segment lost 0 bases and the V segment lost 7 bases, leaving 5 bases of the junction unmatched. This CDR3 is 16 amino acids long. In DNA form, the CDR3 reads TGCGCCAGCATCGAAGACAGGGGCTCTGGGGCCAACGTCCTGACTTTC. Amino acid sequence: CASIEDRGSGANVLTF.

Only a few counts were recorded for this clone. The chain combines TRBV4-1 with TRBJ1-4; 7 bases agree with TRBD1. Germline CDR1 and CDR2: MGHRA and YSYEKL. This CDR3 contains 15 residues. Germline trimming cut 6 bases from V and 3 bases from J; bases unmatched to any gene: 7. CDR3 in amino acids: CASSPSGQSNEKLFF. CDR3 in DNA: TGCGCCAGCAGTCCCTCGGGACAGTCTAATGAAAAACTGTTTTTT.

CDR3 residues: CASSTARGAVLSNQPQHF. Here the CDR3 DNA reads TGTGCCAGCAGCACGGCAAGGGGGGCAGTCCTTAGCAATCAGCCCCAGCATTTT. V and J are TRBV28 and TRBJ1-5; TRBD1 is a possible D gene (6 bases). CDR3 length: 18 residues. Trimming left V 6 bases short and J 0 bases short, with 21 bases between. Germline CDR1 is MDHEN and CDR2 is SYDVKM. The whole variable domain, filled in from reference TRBV28 and TRBJ1-5, reads DVKVTQSSRYLVKRTGEKVFLECVQDMDHENMFWYRQDPGLGLRLIYFSYDVKMKEKGDIPEGYSVSREKKERFSLILESASTNQTSMYLCASSTARGAVLSNQPQHFGDGTRLSIL.

The chain carries TRBV5-4 and TRBJ2-7; TRBD2 aligns across 7 bases. Trimming at V came to 4 bases and at J to 4 bases, leaving 11 bases not matched to a gene. The CDR3 runs 15 residues. Germline values: CDR1 SGHNT, CDR2 YYREEE (reference sequence). Here the CDR3 reads CASSISGNGLYEQYF. The CDR3 nucleotides are TGTGCCAGCAGCATAAGCGGGAACGGCCTGTACGAGCAGTACTTC.